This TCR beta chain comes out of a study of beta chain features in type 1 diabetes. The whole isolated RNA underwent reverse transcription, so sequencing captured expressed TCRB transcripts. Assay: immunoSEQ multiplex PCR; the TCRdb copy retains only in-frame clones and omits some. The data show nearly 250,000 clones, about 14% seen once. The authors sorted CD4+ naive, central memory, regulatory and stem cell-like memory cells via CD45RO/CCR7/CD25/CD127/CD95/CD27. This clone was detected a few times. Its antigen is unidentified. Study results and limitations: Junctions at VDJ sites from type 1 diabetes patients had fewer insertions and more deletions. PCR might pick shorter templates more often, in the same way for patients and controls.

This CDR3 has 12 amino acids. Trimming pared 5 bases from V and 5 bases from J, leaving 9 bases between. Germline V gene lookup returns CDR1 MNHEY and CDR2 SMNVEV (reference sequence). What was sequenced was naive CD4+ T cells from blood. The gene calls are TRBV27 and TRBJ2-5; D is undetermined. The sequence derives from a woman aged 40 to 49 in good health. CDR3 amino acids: CASSTTSETQYF. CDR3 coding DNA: TGTGCCAGCAGTACCACATCCGAGACCCAGTACTTC.